A single TCR beta chain is shown here with its context. Its antigen is not yet known. Base qualities are missing; no much larger clone stands one base away. The donors were healthy, HIV-negative adults who had no recently reported acute infections or vaccinations. Only Caucasian adults living in Nashville, Tennessee, USA were represented among the donors. CD4+ T cells were enriched by magnetic negative selection, after which naive cells were positively selected on CD45RA and the negative fraction was taken as the memory subset. Blood was collected by leukapheresis, and PBMCs were isolated by Ficoll-Histopaque density gradient centrifugation and then cryopreserved in liquid nitrogen vapor phase. Analytical flow cytometry was used to check the purity and quantity of every magnetically sorted T cell population. Each sorted fraction had its genomic DNA isolated and then quantified by UV absorbance on a Nanodrop 2000c.

The data were obtained in a study of shared clonotypes between healthy human individuals (TCRdb year 2020). Study-wide context: Three men and two women, aged 18 to 49 years, made up the cohort. For each donor, three plates each were used for CD4 naive and CD4 memory, two plates were used for CD8 naive, and one plate was used for CD8 memory. To estimate repertoire size and how much clonotype sharing occurs between individuals, the study deeply sequenced the blood TCR repertoires of several healthy adults. Libraries were prepared and TCR repertoires were sequenced by different laboratories using diverse techniques, in order to increase sequencing depth and limit assay-specific biases. Leukapheresis yielded between about 0.85 and 9.5 billion PBMCs per donor.

Paper-wide results and their limitations: Because the study included only a small number of donors, the genetic and exposure-history diversity represented was limited. Compared with non-shared clonotypes, the clonotypes found in all four sorted-subset donors had higher generation probabilities. Sampling was restricted to blood, and TCR repertoires in tissue are likely to differ from TCR repertoires in blood. Across a few donors, around 5% of naive CD4, more than 3% of naive CD8, about 2.3% of memory CD4, and roughly 0.4% of memory CD8 clonotypes were shared. Pairwise subsampling indicated that sequencing depth was expected to affect the degree of clonotype sharing among donors. Estimated clonotype richness was generally larger for naive than for memory subsets. Incomplete sequencing was indicated by rarefaction of sorted-subset datasets, despite the large sequencing depth.

V loses 6 bases, J loses 6 bases, and the germline ends lie 6 bases apart. The CDR3 starts with the cysteine, ends with the phenylalanine, and has 11 residues. Only the CDR3 DNA is retained, 33 bases long and in frame from the first base. The germline V gene supplies CDR1 MDHEN and CDR2 SYDVKM. TCR CDR3 regions were amplified from genomic DNA by multiplex PCR using the deep immunoSEQ assay. Genomic DNA extracted from each cell subset was distributed evenly over all wells of several immunoSEQ 96-well plates, and each plate served as one replicate. For sorted subsets, each replicate PCR was loaded with 200 ng genomic DNA, equivalent to 25,000 to 30,000 T cell genomes. Purified libraries were measured with a Qubit 3.0 fluorometer, size-checked on a Bioanalyzer 2100, and measured again with the KAPA Library Quantification kit. Every immunoSEQ 96-well plate was sequenced on a dedicated single-read 150-cycle Illumina NextSeq 550 flow cell. The authors processed their data as follows. Because only junctional sequences without quality scores were contained in the immunoSEQ output, filtering matching that applied to full-length reads could not be performed. To assign V/J genes and CDR3, sequences were annotated using PyIR, a Python wrapper for IgBLAST v1.9, with IMGT germline references. Reads were removed for weak V/J assignments (E-value above 1e-6), missing CDR3, stop codons, out-of-frame junctions, or ambiguous translated residues. V3J clonotypes were defined as sequences sharing an identical inferred V gene, J gene, and CDR3 amino acid sequence. Percentage overlap between repertoires was calculated by dividing the number of shared unique clonotypes by the size of the smaller repertoire. Richness of each repertoire was evaluated using RTK rarefaction, the Chao1 estimator, and Recon v2.1 estimates of unobserved clonotypes. Generation probabilities were computed with OLGA for all TCRbeta clonotypes obtained by the gDNA method from a handful of donors. Sourced from immuneACCESS, this table was stored by TCRdb with only in-frame sequences that have V and J called. A share of the clones is absent; for the studies checked, an unresolved V gene accounts for under half, and the remainder has no known explanation. V, J and clone size reflect that table, while D and trimming were determined from the DNA. The table for this sample lists approximately 2.5 million clones; 93% of them were counted only once. 0.36% of the sample is held by the ten biggest clonotypes.

The chain was built from TRBV28 and TRBJ2-1, with the D gene not confidently named. The sample was naive CD4+ T cells from PBMCs. The sample's cell subset or site label, in plain terms: CD45RA+ positively selected. This TCR came from a man aged 18 to 30 in good health. Some clones in this sample may be carry-over from other donors' samples. In nucleotide form, the sequence is TGTGCCAGCAGAACTCTCAATGAGCAGTTCTTC. It translates to CASRTLNEQFF.